The sequence of this T cell receptor beta chain was determined in a study of control samples from healthy donors and cancer patients. The CDR3 is made up of 16 amino acids. With 3 bases removed from V and 0 bases from J, the gap between germline ends came to 12 bases. Germline V gives CDR1 LNHDA, CDR2 SQIVND (reference sequence). Sequenced by immunoSEQ multiplex PCR; TCRdb stores in-frame clones only, minus some. The top ten clones hold 1.5% to 2% of a sample with about 200,000 clones, around 93% of them seen once. Sequencing input: blood. The source is a man aged 25 to 45 in good health. The V gene is TRBV19, the J gene TRBJ1-3; TRBD1 is a possible D gene (5 bases). The CDR3 DNA reads as TGTGCCAGTAGTATGATTGGGACGGCCTCTGGAAACACCATATATTTT. Translating it yields CASSMIGTASGNTIYF.